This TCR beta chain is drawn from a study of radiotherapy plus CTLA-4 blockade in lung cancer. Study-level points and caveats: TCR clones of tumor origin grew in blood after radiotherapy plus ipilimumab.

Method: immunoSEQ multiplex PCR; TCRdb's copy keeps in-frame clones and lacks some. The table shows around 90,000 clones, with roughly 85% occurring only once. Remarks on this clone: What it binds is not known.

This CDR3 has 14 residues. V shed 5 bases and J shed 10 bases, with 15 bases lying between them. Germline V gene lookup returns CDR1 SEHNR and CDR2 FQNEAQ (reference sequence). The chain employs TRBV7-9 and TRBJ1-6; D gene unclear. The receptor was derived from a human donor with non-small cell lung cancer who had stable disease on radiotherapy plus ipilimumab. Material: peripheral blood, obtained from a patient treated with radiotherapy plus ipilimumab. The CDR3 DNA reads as TGTGCCAGCAGCCTGACTCCTGAAGCATCACCCCTCCACTTT. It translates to CASSLTPEASPLHF.